This T cell receptor beta chain is drawn from a study of graft-versus-host responses after intestinal transplantation. Across the whole study: Grafts that recipients had were multivisceral, liver-intestinal, or isolated intestinal transplants. Recipients uniformly received anti-thymocyte globulin induction, followed by tacrolimus and steroids for 2 to 4 years.

V was pared by 2 bases and J by 0 bases, with 11 bases between. Germline assignment: CDR1 SNHLY and CDR2 FYNNEI. The CDR3 length is 15 residues. Assay: immunoSEQ multiplex PCR; the TCRdb copy retains only in-frame clones and omits some. Of about 77,000 clones in the sample, about 90% were seen once. This sequence originates from a human patient who received an intestinal transplant, so some T cells may come from the graft donor. Sequencing was performed on PBMCs, taken 98 days after intestinal transplantation. V is TRBV2 and J is TRBJ2-7; D is unresolved. As DNA, the CDR3 is TGTGCCAGCAGTGAATTATCTACCCTCTCCTACGAGCAGTACTTC. It specifies CASSELSTLSYEQYF.